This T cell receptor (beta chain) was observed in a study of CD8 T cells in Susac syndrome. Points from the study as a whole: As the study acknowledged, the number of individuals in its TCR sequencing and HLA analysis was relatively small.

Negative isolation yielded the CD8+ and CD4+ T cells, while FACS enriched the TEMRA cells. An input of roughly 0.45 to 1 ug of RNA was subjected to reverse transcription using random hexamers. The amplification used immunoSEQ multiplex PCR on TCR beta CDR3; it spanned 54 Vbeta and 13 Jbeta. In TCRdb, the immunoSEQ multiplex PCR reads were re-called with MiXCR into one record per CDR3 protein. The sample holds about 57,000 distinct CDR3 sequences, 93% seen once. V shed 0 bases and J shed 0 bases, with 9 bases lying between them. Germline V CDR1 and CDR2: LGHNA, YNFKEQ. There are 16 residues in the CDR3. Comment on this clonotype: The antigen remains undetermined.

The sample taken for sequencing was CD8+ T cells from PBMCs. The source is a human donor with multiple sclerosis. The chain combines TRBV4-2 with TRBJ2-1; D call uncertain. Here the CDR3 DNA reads TGTGCCAGCAGCCAAGAGGAAACGGACTCCTACAATGAGCAGTTCTTC. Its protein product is CASSQEETDSYNEQFF.